These 28 T cell receptor beta chains were all obtained from the same sample, sequenced in a study of blood T cell repertoires in COVID-19. Repertoires were generated with immunoSEQ multiplex PCR, while TCRdb's copy carries only in-frame clones and drops some. The table has 200,000 to 250,000 clones, just over 85% seen once; the top ten hold around 3.8%. Input material: PBMCs or T cells enriched from blood (not recorded which). These receptors were obtained from a woman aged 35 to 49 with acute COVID-19.

V usage is TRBV7-9 and J usage is TRBJ1-4; 10 bases agree with TRBD1. This CDR3 is 15 amino acids long. In germline, CDR1 is SEHNR, CDR2 FQNEAQ (reference sequence). V shed 5 bases, J shed 6 bases, and the junction held 6 bases outside the gene matches. CDR3 amino acids: CASSLSGTGDEKLFF. CDR3 in DNA: TGTGCCAGCAGCCTCAGTGGGACAGGGGATGAAAAACTGTTTTTT. The variable domain in full, with the rest retrieved from reference TRBV7-9 and TRBJ1-4, is DTGVSQNPRHKITKRGQNVTFRCDPISEHNRLYWYRQTLGQGPEFLTYFQNEAQLEKSRLLSDRFSAERPKGSFSTLEIQRTEQGDSAMYLCASSLSGTGDEKLFFGSGTQLSVL.

This clone appeared once. The chain has TRBV9 and TRBJ2-5; tentatively, D is TRBD1 (6 bases). Trimming shortened V by 2 bases and J by 5 bases, and 13 bases separated the two germline ends. The CDR3 totals 14 residues. Germline CDR1 reads SGDLS; CDR2 reads YYNGEE. CDR3 in amino acids: CASSVRGQPETQYF. The CDR3, as DNA: TGTGCCAGCAGCGTCCGGGGACAACCTGAGACCCAGTACTTC.

This chain connects TRBV5-1 to TRBJ2-1, with 9 bases lining up with TRBD2. J gave up 6 bases and V 1 base, and 11 bases lay outside the gene matches. CDR1 is SGHRS, CDR2 YFSETQ, per germline. This CDR3 is 17 amino acids long. The CDR3 spells CASSLRGAGGPANEQFF. CDR3 nucleotide sequence: TGCGCCAGCAGCTTGAGGGGCGCGGGGGGGCCGGCCAATGAGCAGTTCTTC.

This sequence joins TRBV30 and TRBJ2-3; TRBD2 matches 9 bases. CDR3 length equals 13 residues. J gave up 0 bases and V 8 bases, and 3 bases lay outside the gene matches. Germline V gene lookup returns CDR1 GTSNPN and CDR2 SVGIG (reference sequence). CDR3 loop: CAGSGGSTDTQYF. CDR3 nucleotides: TGTGCCGGTAGCGGGGGTAGCACAGATACGCAGTATTTT.

The chain is built from TRBV19 and TRBJ1-1; 8 nucleotides line up with TRBD1. Germline V gene data show CDR1 as LNHDA and CDR2 as SQIVND (reference sequence). V shed 6 bases and J 5 bases; nucleotides not matched to a gene: 11. CDR3 length: 15 residues. The CDR3 protein is CASSLEQGGRTEAFF. CDR3 bases: TGTGCCAGTAGCCTAGAACAGGGGGGAAGAACTGAAGCTTTCTTT.

The chain carries TRBV10-3 and TRBJ1-1; D not certain. V was cut by 0 bases and J by 4 bases, with 9 bases left in between. This CDR3 has 14 residues. Looked up from germline, CDR1 is ENHRY and CDR2 is SYGVKD. The CDR3 spells CAISESVLTTEAFF. The CDR3 DNA sequence: TGTGCCATCAGTGAGTCGGTACTCACCACTGAAGCTTTCTTT.

V and J are TRBV5-1 and TRBJ1-2; D is possibly TRBD1 (5 bases). CDR1 SGHRS and CDR2 YFSETQ come from the germline V gene. Trimming left V 5 bases short and J 2 bases short, with 13 bases between. This CDR3 has 14 amino acids. CDR3 bases: TGCGCCAGCAGGGCGGGACCAGGCAACTATGGCTACACCTTC. It specifies CASRAGPGNYGYTF.

To note about this clone: Other DNA sequences in this sample translate to the same CDR3. The chain carries TRBV18 and TRBJ1-6; D is unclear. V lost 3 bases and J lost 1, with 7 bases in between. In germline, CDR1 is KGHSH, CDR2 LQKENI. CDR3 length: 15 residues. The CDR3 nucleotides are TGTGCCAGCTCACCGGCTGGTTCCTATAATTCACCCCTCCACTTT. It codes for CASSPAGSYNSPLHF.

The chain carries TRBV11-2 and TRBJ1-2; maybe TRBD1 (5 bases). The CDR3 has 13 residues. CDR1 is SGHAT and CDR2 is FQNNGV in the germline V gene. The V and J ends lost 1 base and 4 bases respectively, with 7 bases between them. CDR3 amino acids: CASSLVTGYGYTF. As DNA, the CDR3 is TGTGCCAGCAGCTTAGTCACAGGCTATGGCTACACCTTC.

V is TRBV7-6 and J is TRBJ2-2; D is undetermined. The CDR3 runs 15 residues. The ends were cut back, 5 bases at V and 0 bases at J, with 10 bases in the middle. Germline CDR1 and CDR2: SGHVS and FNYEAQ. CDR3 amino acids: CASSPRPANTGELFF. CDR3 DNA sequence: TGTGCCAGCAGCCCCCGCCCGGCGAACACCGGGGAGCTGTTTTTT.

This clone was seen only a few times. This chain uses TRBV29-1 with TRBJ1-2; 7 positions agree with TRBD1. Germline V gene sequence: CDR1 SQVTM, CDR2 ANQGSEA. Trimming at V came to 7 bases and at J to 6 bases, leaving 8 bases not matched to a gene. This CDR3 contains 12 residues. CDR3 coding DNA: TGCAGCGCGGGACAGACCCAACATGGCTACACCTTC. Translation gives CSAGQTQHGYTF.

The V and J genes are TRBV29-1 and TRBJ1-1; the match to TRBD1 covers 8 bases. The V and J ends lost 7 bases and 2 bases, in that order; junction bases with no gene match: 3. Germline V gene lookup returns CDR1 SQVTM and CDR2 ANQGSEA. The CDR3 length is 12 residues. CDR3: CSGQGLNTEAFF. CDR3 coding DNA: TGCAGCGGACAGGGGCTTAACACTGAAGCTTTCTTT. The full variable domain, rest sourced from reference TRBV29-1 and TRBJ1-1, is SAVISQKPSRDICQRGTSLTIQCQVDSQVTMMFWYRQQPGQSLTLIATANQGSEATYESGFVIDKFPISRPNLTFSTLTVSNMSPEDSSIYLCSGQGLNTEAFFGQGTRLTVV.

This clone was counted a few times. The chain combines TRBV18 with TRBJ1-2, with D unresolved. CDR1 is KGHSH and CDR2 is LQKENI in the germline V gene. Trimming took 5 bases from V and 1 from J, leaving 11 bases between them. CDR3 size: 14 residues. CDR3 protein: CASSGPHSNYGYTF. Here the CDR3 DNA reads TGTGCCAGCTCAGGGCCCCACAGTAACTATGGCTACACCTTC.

This clone was seen more than once but under ten times. The chain uses TRBV19 and TRBJ1-6; weak D call: TRBD1 (6 bases). Germline loops: CDR1 LNHDA, CDR2 SQIVND (reference sequence). The CDR3 spans 14 residues. Trimming stripped 4 bases from V and 10 bases from J, with 14 bases between. CDR3 DNA sequence: TGTGCCAGTAGTAACTTCCAGGGGTCCTCACCCCTCCACTTT. It encodes CASSNFQGSSPLHF.

The chain recombines TRBV5-6 with TRBJ2-2, with TRBD2 matching over 10 bases. V trimming: 4 bases; J trimming: 1 base; junction bases outside the gene matches: 4. CDR3 length equals 16 residues. The V gene's germline CDR1 is SGHDT and CDR2 YYEEEE. CDR3 sequence: CASSRERGGNTGELFF. CDR3 bases: TGTGCCAGCAGCCGCGAGCGGGGGGGGAACACCGGGGAGCTGTTTTTT.

The chain combines TRBV10-2 with TRBJ1-1, with TRBD1 matching over 11 bases. After removal of 8 bases from V and 4 bases from J, the junction contained 6 bases not matched to a gene. CDR3 size: 14 residues. Germline V lookup: CDR1 WSHSY, CDR2 SAAADI. The CDR3 reads CASRPGTGGTEAFF. The CDR3 bases are TGCGCCAGCCGTCCCGGGACAGGGGGCACTGAAGCTTTCTTT.

The rearrangement uses TRBV19 and TRBJ2-2; 9 nucleotides agree with TRBD1. In germline, CDR1 is LNHDA, CDR2 SQIVND (reference sequence). The CDR3 extends over 14 amino acids. V lost 6 bases to trimming and J lost 5 bases; unmatched junction nucleotides: 4. The CDR3, as DNA: TGTGCCAGTAGACAGGGGGCTATTACCGGGGAGCTGTTTTTT. Amino acids: CASRQGAITGELFF. Filled out from reference TRBV19 and TRBJ2-2, the complete variable domain reads DGGITQSPKYLFRKEGQNVTLSCEQNLNHDAMYWYRQDPGQGLRLIYYSQIVNDFQKGDIAEGYSVSREKKESFPLTVTSAQKNPTAFYLCASRQGAITGELFFGEGSRLTVL.

In this sample, this clone turned up a few times. The chain combines TRBV2 with TRBJ1-1; possibly TRBD1 for D (5 bases). The CDR3 is 14 amino acids. Germline values: CDR1 SNHLY, CDR2 FYNNEI. Trimming left V 6 bases short and J 1 base short, with 12 bases between. This CDR3 is CASRANGGNTEAFF. Here the CDR3 DNA reads TGTGCCAGCAGGGCTAACGGGGGGAACACTGAAGCTTTCTTT.

This clone showed up just a few times. V is TRBV7-9 and J is TRBJ2-7; 9 nucleotides line up with TRBD2. CDR3 size: 15 residues. Trimming removed 4 bases from V and 2 bases from J; junction bases left unmatched: 6. Germline CDR1 SEHNR, CDR2 FQNEAQ (reference sequence). CDR3 sequence: CASSSLAGATYEQYV. The CDR3 DNA reads as TGTGCCAGCAGCTCTTTAGCGGGGGCCACCTACGAGCAGTACGTC.

The CDR3 region has the DNA TGTGCCAGCAGCTTGACCCCAGGGGACGAGCAGTACTTC. Its translation: CASSLTPGDEQYF. The V and J genes are TRBV5-5 and TRBJ2-7; TRBD1 is a possible D gene (6 bases). The V gene's germline CDR1 is SGHKS and CDR2 YYEKEE (reference sequence). Trimming took off 1 base at V and 5 bases at J, with 10 bases between the two ends. The CDR3 sequence is 13 residues long.

The rearrangement links TRBV3-1 (or the pseudogene TRBV3-2) to TRBJ2-7; D may be TRBD1 (5 bases). V was clipped by 4 bases and J by 1 base, with 17 bases between them. The CDR3 sequence is 16 residues long. Germline V CDR1 and CDR2: LGHDT, YNNKEL (reference sequence). The CDR3 spells CASSPRRLDNSYEQYF. Here the CDR3 DNA reads TGTGCCAGCAGCCCAAGAAGGCTGGACAATTCCTACGAGCAGTACTTC.

V gene TRBV19 combines with J gene TRBJ1-1; the D gene is possibly TRBD1 (5 bases). The germline V gene encodes CDR1 LNHDA and CDR2 SQIVND (reference sequence). Trimming cost V 3 bases and J 4 bases, with 15 bases left between them. The CDR3 runs 15 residues. In DNA, the CDR3 is TGTGCCAGTAGTATCGTCGGGTCCGGGGGCACTGAAGCTTTCTTT. Its translation: CASSIVGSGGTEAFF. The whole variable domain, remainder taken from reference TRBV19 and TRBJ1-1, is DGGITQSPKYLFRKEGQNVTLSCEQNLNHDAMYWYRQDPGQGLRLIYYSQIVNDFQKGDIAEGYSVSREKKESFPLTVTSAQKNPTAFYLCASSIVGSGGTEAFFGQGTRLTVV.

V usage is TRBV19 and J usage is TRBJ2-4, with 9 bases aligning to TRBD1. In germline, CDR1 is LNHDA, CDR2 SQIVND (reference sequence). The V segment lost 5 bases and the J segment 11 bases; nucleotides outside the gene matches: 4. The CDR3 totals 12 residues. The CDR3 region is CASSWDRAVQYF. The CDR3 DNA sequence: TGTGCCAGTAGTTGGGACAGGGCGGTTCAGTACTTC.

The chain links TRBV6-5 to TRBJ1-1; TRBD1 aligns across 10 bases. Germline V gene sequence: CDR1 MNHEY, CDR2 SVGAGI. Trimming cost V 2 bases and J 1 base; bases outside gene matches: 1. This CDR3 is 15 amino acids long. Here the CDR3 reads CASSYGDRGNTEAFF. The CDR3 DNA sequence: TGTGCCAGCAGTTACGGGGACAGGGGGAACACTGAAGCTTTCTTT.

This clone appeared a single time. The chain joins TRBV15 to TRBJ1-4; 7 nucleotides match TRBD1. J was trimmed by 2 bases and V by 5 bases; bases with no gene match: 5. This CDR3 region has 15 residues. Germline loops: CDR1 LNHNV, CDR2 YYDKDF (reference sequence). The CDR3 region has the DNA TGTGCCACCAGCCTTTGGACAGGCACTAATGAAAAACTGTTTTTT. Protein product: CATSLWTGTNEKLFF.

This chain's CDR3 is CASSQGTGPTGELFF. The DNA for the CDR3 is TGTGCCAGCAGCCAAGGGACAGGTCCCACCGGGGAGCTGTTTTTT. This chain uses TRBV7-6 with TRBJ2-2, with TRBD1 matching over 8 bases. V was pared by 5 bases and J by 4 bases, with 6 bases of the junction left unmatched. Per germline, CDR1 SGHVS and CDR2 FNYEAQ. CDR3 length equals 15 residues.

This sequence joins TRBV19 and TRBJ1-2; 9 nucleotides match TRBD1. After removal of 7 bases from V and 7 bases from J, the junction contained 22 bases not matched to a gene. The germline gives CDR1 LNHDA, CDR2 SQIVND (reference sequence). The CDR3 contains 18 residues. As DNA, the CDR3 is TGTGCCAGTACCGACTCCGGGACAGGGTTGCCTGTCTCCGCTGGCTACACCTTC. Translating gives CASTDSGTGLPVSAGYTF.

The chain couples TRBV5-1 to TRBJ1-1, with 11 bases matching TRBD1. The length of the CDR3 is 15 residues. The germline V gene encodes CDR1 SGHRS and CDR2 YFSETQ. J lost 1 base, V lost 4 bases, and 3 bases had no gene match. The CDR3 coding sequence is TGCGCCAGCAGCGACGGGACAGGGGGGAACACTGAAGCTTTCTTT. It encodes CASSDGTGGNTEAFF.